This TCR beta chain is drawn from a study of T cell responses to AZD1222 COVID-19 vaccine listed by TCRdb under 2021. At the level of the whole study: TCR sequencing was performed for 230 to 250 trial participants, of whom around 210 were given two doses of AZD1222 and some 26 were given two doses of MenACWY control vaccine. Enrollment into the trials was organized by age into subgroups of 18-55, 56-69 and 70-plus years, and those subgroups contained 148, 28 and 57 TCR-sequenced participants, respectively. The investigation overall reported the following: The 56-69-year group was small, and its depth increase did not reach significance, likely because of low power. Only a handful of AZD1222 recipients were SARS-CoV-2 seropositive at baseline, limiting conclusions about previously exposed vaccinees. Epitopes outside the regions mutated in the B.1.351 and B.1.1.7 variants were reportedly recognized by nearly half of the unique spike-specific TCRs. Most participants were white British and females outnumbered males, and the authors suggested that clonal diversity may have been underestimated. Because no day 14 peak-response samples were available, the repertoires could be characterized only after the peak T cell response. CD4 TCRs associated with the vaccine covered the entire spike protein, and the dominant responses were in regions 160-218 and 743-854. A significant rise in spike-specific TCR breadth and depth was observed after two AZD1222 doses relative to day 0 and relative to MenACWY recipients.

The CDR3 runs 14 residues from the cysteine to the phenylalanine. Just the 42-base CDR3 DNA is kept, in frame starting at base 1. The trim is 0 bases for V and 8 bases for J, with a gap of 11 bases between the germline ends. Taken from the germline V gene, the CDR1 and CDR2 loops are MNHEY and SVGAGI. This sample's time point label indicates: about 28 days (+/-7) after the second vaccine dose. AZD1222 recipients given second doses at about 4 weeks or at about 12 weeks were pooled, since spike-specific TCR depth and breadth were not found to differ between the two schedules. Samples from vaccinated people were obtained from the UK trials COV001 and COV002, which included a single-blind randomized controlled phase 2/3 trial of AZD1222 (ChAdOx1 nCoV-19) in healthy adults. Trial participant PBMC samples were collected at day 0 and day 28 after the second dose for TCRbeta chain sequencing. The CDR3 regions of human TCRbeta chains were analyzed by immunosequencing. As for the authors' bioinformatics: TCRs in the repertoires were compared against a reference library of SARS-CoV-2-specific TCRs that had been generated with the MIRA antigen-specificity platform. Breadth was defined as the fraction of unique TCRs that were SARS-CoV-2-associated, and depth was defined as the fraction of total T cells that were SARS-CoV-2-associated. Using the MIRA data, each spike-specific TCR was assigned both to the spike region to which the TCR was reactive and to a CD4 or CD8 class. Log10-transformed breadth and depth values were compared by one-way ANOVA with Sidak's multiple comparisons tests. TCRdb holds this immuneACCESS table with in-frame rearrangements only. Some clones are missing; in checked studies, unresolved V genes explain under half, and the rest has no known cause. V, J and clone size are taken as reported in that table, and D and trimming were inferred from the DNA itself. For this sample the table gives 150,000 to 250,000 clones, of which approximately 93% were detected only once. The ten largest clones add up to about 1% of the sample.

On this clone: What antigen it recognizes has not been identified. Per-base quality was not reported, and no clone a single base away is much larger than it.

The TCR comes from an adult who received the AZD1222 COVID-19 vaccine. Sequencing was performed on peripheral blood, taken 28 days after the second AZD1222 dose. The chain is assembled from TRBV6-5 and TRBJ2-1, with an unclear D gene assignment. The DNA sequence is as follows: TGTGCCAGCAGTTACTCGAAGGGTCCCCATGAGCAGTTCTTC. Its protein product is CASSYSKGPHEQFF.